The T cell receptor beta chain described here comes from a study of T cell responses to AZD1222 COVID-19 vaccine (dated by TCRdb to the early 2020s). In the study overall: Because spike-specific TCR depth and breadth did not differ between the two schedules, AZD1222 recipients who got a second dose at roughly 4 weeks were pooled with those who got a second dose at roughly 12 weeks. A total of just over 230 trial participants underwent TCR sequencing, of whom about 210 received two doses of AZD1222 and 26 received two doses of the MenACWY control vaccine. Trial participants were enrolled by age into subgroups of 18-55, 56-69 and 70-plus years, and 148, 28 and 57 TCR-sequenced participants, respectively, were included in these subgroups. Points the paper makes about the study in general: Conclusions about previously exposed vaccinees are limited, since just 6 or 7 AZD1222 recipients were seropositive for SARS-CoV-2 at baseline. Participants were mostly white British, with more females than males. The authors suggested clonal diversity may have been underestimated. Epitopes outside the regions mutated in the B.1.351 and B.1.1.7 variants were reportedly recognized by nearly half of the unique spike-specific TCRs. In the small 56-69-year group, the increase in depth fell short of significance, most likely because of low power. After two AZD1222 doses, both the breadth and the depth of spike-specific TCRs were significantly higher than at day 0 and than in MenACWY recipients. Vaccine-associated CD4 TCRs spanned the whole spike protein, with dominant responses in regions 160-218 and 743-854. Because no day 14 peak-response samples were available, repertoires were characterized only after the peak T cell response.

The CDR3 regions of human TCRbeta chains were analyzed by immunosequencing. The authors' analysis ran thus. TCRs in the repertoires were matched against a reference library of SARS-CoV-2-specific TCRs that had been generated with the MIRA antigen-specificity platform. Breadth was defined as the fraction of unique TCRs that were SARS-CoV-2-associated, and depth was defined as the fraction of total T cells that were SARS-CoV-2-associated. Each spike-specific TCR was assigned to its reactive spike region and to a CD4 or CD8 class using the MIRA data. Log10-transformed breadth and depth values were compared by one-way ANOVA with Sidak's multiple comparisons tests. The table was pulled from immuneACCESS by TCRdb, which kept in-frame rearrangements only. Such tables lose some clones; where checked, under half of the loss comes from unresolved V genes, and the rest has no known cause. V and J calls and clone size are those listed in that table; D and trimming were worked out from the DNA. Present in this sample are around 120,000 clones, 90% of which were seen just once. 6% to 9% of the sample is taken by the ten largest.

The CDR3 holds 15 amino acids from the cysteine to the phenylalanine. The CDR3 DNA has 45 bases and is translated from base 1. V is pruned by 0 bases and J by 5 bases, leaving 5 bases of the junction without a gene match. In the germline V gene, CDR1 corresponds to SGDLS and CDR2 to YYNGEE. The label giving this sample's time point can be read as: baseline before first vaccination. Vaccinee samples were obtained from the UK trials COV001 and COV002, which included a single-blind randomized controlled phase 2/3 trial of AZD1222 (ChAdOx1 nCoV-19) in healthy adults. Trial participant PBMC samples were collected at day 0 and day 28 after the second dose for TCRbeta chain sequencing. This clone is a singleton in its sample. Its antigen is not yet known. Base qualities are not recorded, but no much larger clone differs from it by a single base.

Recombination connected TRBV9 to TRBJ2-3; TRBD2 agrees with 8 junctional bases. The sequences come from peripheral blood, collected on day 0 of AZD1222 vaccination. The receptor comes from an adult in good health. The CDR3 region: CASSVAGTRRDTQYF. The DNA sequence follows: TGTGCCAGCAGCGTAGCTGGGACTAGGCGAGATACGCAGTATTTT.